These 13 T cell receptor beta chains came from one sample sequenced in a study of early T cells in non-severe SARS-CoV-2 infection. TCRdb analysed the 5' RACE reads with MiXCR anew, one entry per CDR3 protein. The sample carries 60,000 to 75,000 distinct CDR3 sequences, more than 9.5% recorded once. The material sequenced was whole blood, taken at baseline. All receptors come from an adult who was a healthcare worker with PCR-confirmed SARS-CoV-2 infection or an uninfected control (not recorded which).

This chain connects TRBV2 to TRBJ1-6; D unclear. CDR3 length: 15 amino acids. With 2 bases removed from V and 1 base from J, the gap between germline ends came to 6 bases. CDR1 is SNHLY and CDR2 is FYNNEI in the germline V gene. CDR3 DNA sequence: TGTGCCAGCAGTGAACGGAGGTCCTATAATTCACCCCTCCACTTT. Translation gives CASSERRSYNSPLHF.

The chain links TRBV24-1 to TRBJ2-3; TRBD1 agrees at 12 bases. Germline V gene lookup returns CDR1 KGHDR and CDR2 SFDVKD. V shed 4 bases and J 2 bases; nucleotides not matched to a gene: 6. This CDR3 is 17 amino acids long. In nucleotides, the CDR3 is TGTGCCACCAGTGAATCCGGGACAGGGGGCTACACAGATACGCAGTATTTT. Its translation: CATSESGTGGYTDTQYF.

This clonotype was detected a few times. The chain is built from TRBV19 and TRBJ2-2, with 11 bases fitting TRBD2. Trimming cost V 5 bases and J 4 bases; bases outside gene matches: 9. CDR1 is LNHDA and CDR2 is SQIVND in the germline V gene (reference sequence). The CDR3 length is 17 residues. CDR3: CASSRSTSGGGTGELFF. As DNA, the CDR3 is TGTGCCAGTAGTCGTTCCACTAGCGGGGGAGGCACCGGGGAGCTGTTTTTT.

Many counts were recorded for this clonotype. This chain joins TRBV9 and TRBJ2-1; 9 nucleotides align to TRBD2. CDR3 size: 15 residues. CDR1 is SGDLS, CDR2 YYNGEE, per germline. V was clipped by 3 bases and J by 7 bases; unmatched bases: 8. CDR3 loop: CASSAGLAWKNEQFF. The CDR3 DNA reads as TGTGCCAGCAGCGCAGGACTAGCGTGGAAAAATGAGCAGTTCTTC.

This clonotype appeared a few times. The V gene is TRBV5-1, the J gene TRBJ2-3, with 7 bases that match TRBD2. Germline CDR1 SGHRS, CDR2 YFSETQ. Trimming at V came to 0 bases and at J to 1 base, leaving 5 bases not matched to a gene. The CDR3 sequence is 16 residues long. CDR3 region: CASSLGAAGGTDTQYF. CDR3 sequence (DNA): TGCGCCAGCAGCTTGGGCGCGGCGGGGGGCACAGATACGCAGTATTTT.

This clonotype was seen only a few times. The chain recombines TRBV10-3 with TRBJ1-1, with TRBD1 as a possible D gene (6 bases). The V and J ends lost 10 bases and 0 bases respectively, with 12 bases between them. The CDR3 loop spans 13 amino acids. Germline-derived CDR1 and CDR2 are ENHRY and SYGVKD. The chain's CDR3 is CATTTGLNTEAFF. The CDR3 DNA sequence: TGTGCCACCACGACAGGCTTGAACACTGAAGCTTTCTTT.

The rearrangement links TRBV10-3 to TRBJ1-1; TRBD1 agrees at 8 bases. CDR3 length equals 17 residues. CDR1 is ENHRY and CDR2 is SYGVKD in the germline V gene. The junction had 13 bases not matched to a gene; V was cut back by 0 bases and J by 7 bases. The CDR3, as DNA: TGTGCCATCAGTGAGTCCGGACAGGGAGAGGGGGCCTTTGAAGCTTTCTTT. Its protein product is CAISESGQGEGAFEAFF.

V usage is TRBV28 and J usage is TRBJ2-1, with a possible D match to TRBD2 (6 bases). This CDR3 has 16 amino acids. Trimming left V 5 bases short and J 3 bases short, with 17 bases between. Germline CDR1 is MDHEN and CDR2 is SYDVKM. The CDR3, as DNA: TGTGCCAGCAGTACGTCTAGCGCCTCCTTCTACAATGAGCAGTTCTTC. Amino acid sequence: CASSTSSASFYNEQFF.

This clonotype has just a few counts. The chain recombines TRBV6-1 with TRBJ2-7; 10 nucleotides line up with TRBD1. The CDR3 is 14 residues long. Germline assignment: CDR1 MNHNS and CDR2 SASEGT. V lost 4 bases, J lost 4 bases, and 4 bases stayed unmatched. CDR3 in amino acids: CASSAWDRGYEQYF. In DNA, the CDR3 is TGTGCCAGCAGTGCATGGGACAGGGGATACGAGCAGTACTTC.

V gene TRBV9 combines with J gene TRBJ2-3; D is perhaps TRBD1 (6 bases). The germline V gene encodes CDR1 SGDLS and CDR2 YYNGEE. Trimming stripped 0 bases from V and 0 bases from J, with 14 bases between. CDR3 length: 17 residues. CDR3 DNA sequence: TGTGCCAGCAGCGTAGTCCCAGCAGGGACAAGCACAGATACGCAGTATTTT. This encodes CASSVVPAGTSTDTQYF.

Only a few counts were recorded for this clonotype. The chain recombines TRBV7-6 with TRBJ2-1; D possibly corresponds to TRBD1 (7 bases). Between the trimmed V and J ends, which lost 1 base and 2 bases, there was a span of 15 bases. Germline V lookup: CDR1 SGHVS, CDR2 FNYEAQ. This CDR3 spans 17 amino acids. This CDR3 is CASSLEVQGGPYNEQFF. The CDR3 region has the DNA TGTGCCAGCAGCTTAGAGGTCCAGGGGGGTCCCTACAATGAGCAGTTCTTC.

This clonotype came up many times. The chain joins TRBV5-1 to TRBJ2-1; TRBD1 matches 7 bases. V shed 4 bases, J shed 7 bases, and the junction held 11 bases outside the gene matches. Germline CDR1 SGHRS, CDR2 YFSETQ. The CDR3 sequence is 15 residues long. CDR3 region: CASSPGGQVLNEQFF. CDR3 DNA: TGCGCCAGCAGCCCGGGCGGACAGGTGTTAAATGAGCAGTTCTTC.

The sample holds many counts of this clonotype. CDR3 loop: CASREAAAGELFF. The DNA for the CDR3 is TGTGCCAGCCGCGAGGCGGCGGCCGGGGAGCTGTTTTTT. The chain employs TRBV6-2 or TRBV6-3 and TRBJ2-2, with D unclear. V was trimmed by 8 bases and J by 6 bases, leaving 13 bases between them. CDR1 and CDR2 from the germline V gene are MNHEY and SVGEGT. The CDR3 extends over 13 amino acids.